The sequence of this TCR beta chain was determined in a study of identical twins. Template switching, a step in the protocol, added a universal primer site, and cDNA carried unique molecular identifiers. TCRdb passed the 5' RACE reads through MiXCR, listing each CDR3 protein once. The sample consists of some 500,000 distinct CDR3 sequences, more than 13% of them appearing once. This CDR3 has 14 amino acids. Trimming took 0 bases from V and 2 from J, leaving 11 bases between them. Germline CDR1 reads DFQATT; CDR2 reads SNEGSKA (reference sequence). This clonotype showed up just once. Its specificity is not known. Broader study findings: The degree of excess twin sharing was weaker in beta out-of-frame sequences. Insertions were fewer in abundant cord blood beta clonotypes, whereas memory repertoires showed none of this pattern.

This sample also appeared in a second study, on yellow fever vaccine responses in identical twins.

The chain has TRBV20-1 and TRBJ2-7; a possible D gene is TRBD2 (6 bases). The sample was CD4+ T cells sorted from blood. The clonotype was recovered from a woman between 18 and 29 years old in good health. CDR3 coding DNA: TGCAGTGCTAGAGAGCCAGGGAGGACCTACGAGCAGTACTTC. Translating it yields CSAREPGRTYEQYF.